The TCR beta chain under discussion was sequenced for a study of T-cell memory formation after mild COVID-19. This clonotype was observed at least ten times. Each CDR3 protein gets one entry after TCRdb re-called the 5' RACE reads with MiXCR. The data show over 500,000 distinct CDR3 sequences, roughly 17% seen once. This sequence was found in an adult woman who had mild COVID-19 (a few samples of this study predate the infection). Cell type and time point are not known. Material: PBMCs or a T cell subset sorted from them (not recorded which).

The CDR3 protein is CASSPILAGRNEQFF. The DNA for the CDR3 is TGTGCCAGCAGCCCCATTCTAGCGGGGAGAAATGAGCAGTTCTTC. The chain uses TRBV5-5 and TRBJ2-1, with 9 positions matching TRBD2. There are 15 residues in the CDR3. Trimming removed 4 bases from V and 7 bases from J; junction bases left unmatched: 9. Germline V lookup: CDR1 SGHKS, CDR2 YYEKEE (reference sequence).